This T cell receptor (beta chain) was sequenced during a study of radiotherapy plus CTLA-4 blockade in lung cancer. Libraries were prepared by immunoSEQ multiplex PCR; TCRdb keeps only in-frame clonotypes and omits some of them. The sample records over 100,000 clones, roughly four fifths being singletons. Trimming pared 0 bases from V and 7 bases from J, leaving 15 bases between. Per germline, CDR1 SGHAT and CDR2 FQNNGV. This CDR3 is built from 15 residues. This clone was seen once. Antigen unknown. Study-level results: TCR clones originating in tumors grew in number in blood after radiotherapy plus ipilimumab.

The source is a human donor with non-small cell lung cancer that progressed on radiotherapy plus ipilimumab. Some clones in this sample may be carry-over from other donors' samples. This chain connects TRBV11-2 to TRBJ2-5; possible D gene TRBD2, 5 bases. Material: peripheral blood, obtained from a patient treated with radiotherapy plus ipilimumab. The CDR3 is CASSLEAPFEGTQYF. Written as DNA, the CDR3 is TGTGCCAGCAGCTTAGAAGCCCCGTTTGAGGGGACCCAGTACTTC.